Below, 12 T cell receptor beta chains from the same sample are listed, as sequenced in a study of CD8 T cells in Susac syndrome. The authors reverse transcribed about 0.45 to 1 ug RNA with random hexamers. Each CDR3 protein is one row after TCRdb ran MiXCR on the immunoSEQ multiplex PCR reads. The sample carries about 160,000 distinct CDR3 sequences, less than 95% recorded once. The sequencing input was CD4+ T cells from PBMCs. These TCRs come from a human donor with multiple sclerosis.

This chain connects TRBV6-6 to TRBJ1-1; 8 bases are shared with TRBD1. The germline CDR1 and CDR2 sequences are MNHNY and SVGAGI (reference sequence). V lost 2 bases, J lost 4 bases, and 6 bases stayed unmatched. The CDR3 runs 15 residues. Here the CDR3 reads CASSYPTQGGTEAFF. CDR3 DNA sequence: TGTGCCAGCAGTTACCCAACACAGGGGGGCACTGAAGCTTTCTTT.

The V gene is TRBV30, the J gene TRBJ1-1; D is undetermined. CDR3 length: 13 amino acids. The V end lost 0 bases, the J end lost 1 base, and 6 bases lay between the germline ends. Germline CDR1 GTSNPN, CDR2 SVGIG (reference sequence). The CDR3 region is CAWSVSTNTEAFF. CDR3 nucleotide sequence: TGTGCCTGGAGTGTAAGTACGAACACTGAAGCTTTCTTT.

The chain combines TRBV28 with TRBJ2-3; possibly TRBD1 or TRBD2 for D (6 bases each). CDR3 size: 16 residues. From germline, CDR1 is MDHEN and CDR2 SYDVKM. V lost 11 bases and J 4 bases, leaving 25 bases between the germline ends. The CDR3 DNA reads TGTGCCCTAGCAAGGGGGGACTCATTTACCCCAGATACGCAGTATTTT. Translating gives CALARGDSFTPDTQYF.

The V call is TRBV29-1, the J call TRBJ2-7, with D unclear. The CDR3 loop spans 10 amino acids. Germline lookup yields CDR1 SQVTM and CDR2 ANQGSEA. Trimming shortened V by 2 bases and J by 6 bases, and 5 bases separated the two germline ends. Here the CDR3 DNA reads TGCAGCGTTGAACAGACCGAGCAGTACTTC. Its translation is CSVEQTEQYF.

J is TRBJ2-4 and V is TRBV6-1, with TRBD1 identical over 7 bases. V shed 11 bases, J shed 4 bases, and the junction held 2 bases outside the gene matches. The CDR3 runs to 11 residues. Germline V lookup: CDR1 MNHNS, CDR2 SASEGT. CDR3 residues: CAGGQKNIQYF. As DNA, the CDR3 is TGTGCCGGGGGACAGAAAAACATTCAGTACTTC.

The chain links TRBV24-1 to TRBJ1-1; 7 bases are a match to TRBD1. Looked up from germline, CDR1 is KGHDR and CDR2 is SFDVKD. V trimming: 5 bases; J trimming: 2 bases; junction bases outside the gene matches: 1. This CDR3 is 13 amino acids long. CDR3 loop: CATSGQGNTEAFF. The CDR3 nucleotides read TGTGCCACCAGTGGACAGGGAAACACTGAAGCTTTCTTT.

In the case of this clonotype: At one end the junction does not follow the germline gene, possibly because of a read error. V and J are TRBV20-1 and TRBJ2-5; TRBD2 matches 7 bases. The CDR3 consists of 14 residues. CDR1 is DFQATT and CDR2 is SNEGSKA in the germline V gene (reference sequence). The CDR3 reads CSAREGAGEETQCF. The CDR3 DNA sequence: TGCAGTGCTAGAGAAGGGGCGGGGGAAGAGACCCAGTGCTTC.

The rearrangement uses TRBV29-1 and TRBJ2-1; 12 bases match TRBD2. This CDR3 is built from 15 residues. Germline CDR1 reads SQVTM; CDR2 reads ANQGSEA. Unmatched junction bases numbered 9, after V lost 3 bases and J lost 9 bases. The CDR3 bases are TGCAGCGTTGAGTTGCTAGCGGGAGGGCCCGGTGAGCAGTTCTTC. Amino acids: CSVELLAGGPGEQFF.

Written as DNA, the CDR3 is TGTGCCAGCAGCCACTGGGCCCGGGGGGGGACCTACGAGCAGTACTTC. Translated: CASSHWARGGTYEQYF. The V call is TRBV3-1, the J call TRBJ2-7, with TRBD2 matching 8 bases. Per the germline V gene, CDR1 is LGHDT and CDR2 is YNNKEL (reference sequence). V was clipped by 3 bases and J by 2 bases; unmatched bases: 9. This CDR3 comprises 16 residues.

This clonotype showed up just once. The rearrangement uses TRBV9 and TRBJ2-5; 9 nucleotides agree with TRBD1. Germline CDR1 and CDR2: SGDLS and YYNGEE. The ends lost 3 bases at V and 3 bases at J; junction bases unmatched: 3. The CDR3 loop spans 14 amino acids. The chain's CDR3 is CASSAGQGKETQYF. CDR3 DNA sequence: TGTGCCAGCAGCGCGGGACAGGGAAAAGAGACCCAGTACTTC.

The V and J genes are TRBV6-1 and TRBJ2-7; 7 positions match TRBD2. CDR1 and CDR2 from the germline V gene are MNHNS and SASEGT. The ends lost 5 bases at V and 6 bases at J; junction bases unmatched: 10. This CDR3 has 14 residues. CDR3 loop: CASSSRGVAGEQYF. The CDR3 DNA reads TGTGCCAGCAGTAGTCGGGGGGTAGCGGGCGAGCAGTACTTC.

CDR3 sequence reads: CASSLLGQGNYGYTF. Here the CDR3 DNA reads TGTGCCAGCAGTTTATTGGGACAGGGTAACTATGGCTACACCTTC. The gene calls are TRBV27 and TRBJ1-2, with 9 bases matching TRBD1. The junction had 1 base not matched to a gene; V was cut back by 1 base and J by 1 base. Germline CDR1 MNHEY, CDR2 SMNVEV (reference sequence). The CDR3 has 15 residues.